The 26 T cell receptor beta chains below were found in one sample sequenced in a study of T cell responses to AZD1222 COVID-19 vaccine. Profiled with immunoSEQ multiplex PCR; TCRdb holds only in-frame clones, not every one. Found here are some 92,000 clones, around nine tenths of them singletons; the top ten hold roughly 5.6%. This material consisted of peripheral blood, taken on day 0 of MenACWY control vaccination. Receptor source: an adult in good health.

This chain links TRBV19 with TRBJ2-3; D not resolved. The CDR3 loop spans 15 amino acids. Trimming stripped 5 bases from V and 0 bases from J, with 12 bases between. Germline loops: CDR1 LNHDA, CDR2 SQIVND (reference sequence). CDR3 sequence (DNA): TGTGCCAGTAGTCTCGACGGAGCTAGCACAGATACGCAGTATTTT. This translates into CASSLDGASTDTQYF. The whole variable domain, remainder taken from reference TRBV19 and TRBJ2-3, is DGGITQSPKYLFRKEGQNVTLSCEQNLNHDAMYWYRQDPGQGLRLIYYSQIVNDFQKGDIAEGYSVSREKKESFPLTVTSAQKNPTAFYLCASSLDGASTDTQYFGPGTRLTVL.

The V call is TRBV2, the J call TRBJ2-2; 10 bases are a match to TRBD1. The CDR3 contains 17 residues. The J segment lost 0 bases and the V segment lost 5 bases, leaving 6 bases of the junction unmatched. Germline CDR1 and CDR2: SNHLY and FYNNEI. DNA of the CDR3: TGTGCCAGCAGTCCCACCGGGACAGGGGCGAACACCGGGGAGCTGTTTTTT. It translates to CASSPTGTGANTGELFF.

The CDR3 DNA sequence: TGTGCAAGTCGCAAGACTAGCGGGGGGAGGGATACGCAGTATTTT. It specifies CASRKTSGGRDTQYF. This rearrangement joins TRBV12-2 to TRBJ2-3; the table's D call TRBD2 went unverified against the DNA. TRBV12-2 is tagged as a pseudogene. This CDR3 contains 15 residues.

This clone is classed as medium-sized. V and J are TRBV5-6 and TRBJ1-3; D is undetermined. The length of the CDR3 is 15 residues. The germline V and J ends were trimmed by 0 bases and 0 bases, with 7 bases remaining between them. The germline gives CDR1 SGHDT, CDR2 YYEEEE. In DNA, the CDR3 is TGTGCCAGCAGCTTGGCCGCGGTCTCTGGAAACACCATATATTTT. Protein: CASSLAAVSGNTIYF.

The chain employs TRBV6-5 and TRBJ2-5; TRBD1 agrees at 9 bases. V was pared by 1 base and J by 3 bases, with 3 bases of the junction left unmatched. Germline CDR1 reads MNHEY; CDR2 reads SVGAGI. The CDR3 has 15 residues. The CDR3 loop reads CASSYWGDREETQYF. CDR3 in DNA: TGTGCCAGCAGTTACTGGGGGGACAGGGAAGAGACCCAGTACTTC.

The chain uses TRBV5-1 and TRBJ1-2; the D is unclear. The germline gives CDR1 SGHRS, CDR2 YFSETQ. V was trimmed by 0 bases and J by 5 bases, leaving 8 bases between them. The CDR3 spans 13 residues. The CDR3 bases are TGCGCCAGCAGCTTGGGGCAGGTTTATGGCTACACCTTC. It yields the protein CASSLGQVYGYTF.

For the CDR3, the DNA is TGTGCCAGCAGCGTAGGCGGGACAGGGGACGGCTATGGCTACACCTTC. It codes for CASSVGGTGDGYGYTF. The chain combines TRBV9 with TRBJ1-2; 10 bases match TRBD1. CDR1 and CDR2 from the germline V gene are SGDLS and YYNGEE. V trimming: 0 bases; J trimming: 4 bases; junction bases outside the gene matches: 6. The CDR3 has 16 amino acids.

V gene TRBV19 combines with J gene TRBJ2-1, with unresolved D. Trimming stripped 6 bases from V and 9 bases from J, with 15 bases between. CDR3 length equals 13 residues. Germline assignment: CDR1 LNHDA and CDR2 SQIVND (reference sequence). CDR3 sequence reads: CASSRYGEIEQFF. The CDR3 DNA sequence: TGTGCCAGTAGCCGGTATGGAGAGATTGAGCAGTTCTTC.

DNA for the CDR3: TGTGCCAGCACAGGGGGCCTTAGCACAGATACGCAGTATTTT. It yields the protein CASTGGLSTDTQYF. The chain has TRBV7-3 and TRBJ2-3; the match to TRBD1 covers 8 bases. J gave up 0 bases and V 7 bases, and 3 bases lay outside the gene matches. Germline V lookup: CDR1 SGHTA, CDR2 FQGTGA. This CDR3 spans 14 amino acids.

The rearrangement uses TRBV7-9 and TRBJ1-6; no definite D call. Germline CDR1 and CDR2: SEHNR and FQNEAQ (reference sequence). CDR3 length equals 17 residues. V shed 1 base and J shed 0 bases, with 10 bases lying between them. The CDR3 sequence: CASSLGKANSYNSPLHF. The CDR3 DNA follows: TGTGCCAGCAGCTTAGGAAAGGCGAACTCCTATAATTCACCCCTCCACTTT.

The V gene is TRBV18, the J gene TRBJ2-1; either TRBD1 or TRBD2 may fit D (5 bases each). CDR1 and CDR2 (germline): KGHSH, LQKENI. The CDR3 runs to 15 residues. The V gene lost 0 bases and the J gene lost 1 base, with 7 bases spanning the gap. Written as DNA, the CDR3 is TGTGCCAGCTCACCACCTTGGGGGTCCTACAATGAGCAGTTCTTC. It encodes CASSPPWGSYNEQFF.

This clone showed up just once. The rearrangement links TRBV5-8 to TRBJ1-2; D unresolved. Germline lookup yields CDR1 SGHTS and CDR2 YDEGEE. This CDR3 is built from 15 residues. V lost 1 base and J 2 bases, leaving 12 bases between the germline ends. The CDR3, as DNA: TGTGCCAGCAGCTTGCGCCTGGAAGGGAACTATGGCTACACCTTC. It specifies CASSLRLEGNYGYTF.

The rearrangement uses TRBV2 and TRBJ1-4; a possible D gene is TRBD1 (5 bases). CDR1 is SNHLY, CDR2 FYNNEI, per germline. V was shortened by 7 bases and J by 7 bases, with 16 bases between the two germline ends. This CDR3 has 14 amino acids. In nucleotides, the CDR3 is TGTGCCAGCAACCCCGGGACCTGGGGTGAAAAACTGTTTTTT. Its protein product is CASNPGTWGEKLFF.

In its sample, this clone was seen once. The chain has TRBV7-9 and TRBJ1-1; D is undetermined. Trimming pared 1 base from V and 0 bases from J, leaving 9 bases between. Germline V CDR1 and CDR2: SEHNR, FQNEAQ (reference sequence). The CDR3 totals 15 residues. CDR3 amino acids: CASSLVLGLNTEAFF. The CDR3 DNA is TGTGCCAGCAGCTTAGTTTTAGGCTTGAACACTGAAGCTTTCTTT.

The chain couples TRBV28 to TRBJ1-3, with D uncertain. There are 12 residues in the CDR3. The germline gives CDR1 MDHEN, CDR2 SYDVKM. The germline V and J ends were trimmed by 6 bases and 4 bases, with 7 bases remaining between them. The CDR3 bases are TGTGCCAGCAGGGAAGGAGGAAACACCATATATTTT. The encoded protein is CASREGGNTIYF.

The rearrangement links TRBV28 to TRBJ2-2, with D perhaps TRBD1 (6 bases). Trimming removed 4 bases at V and 6 bases at J, with 12 bases between. Per the germline V gene, CDR1 is MDHEN and CDR2 is SYDVKM. The CDR3 extends over 14 amino acids. Here the CDR3 reads CASSSGVSAGELFF. In DNA, the CDR3 is TGTGCCAGCAGTTCAGGGGTTTCCGCCGGGGAGCTGTTTTTT. The variable domain in full, with the rest retrieved from reference TRBV28 and TRBJ2-2, is DVKVTQSSRYLVKRTGEKVFLECVQDMDHENMFWYRQDPGLGLRLIYFSYDVKMKEKGDIPEGYSVSREKKERFSLILESASTNQTSMYLCASSSGVSAGELFFGEGSRLTVL.

The chain employs TRBV7-9 and TRBJ2-3; 7 bases fit TRBD2. The CDR3 consists of 15 residues. The germline gives CDR1 SEHNR, CDR2 FQNEAQ (reference sequence). J was trimmed by 4 bases and V by 3 bases; bases with no gene match: 7. The CDR3 here is CASSFRGSAPDTQYF. The CDR3 region has the DNA TGTGCCAGCAGCTTCCGCGGGAGTGCCCCAGATACGCAGTATTTT.

The chain has TRBV15 and TRBJ2-7, with a tentative D call TRBD2 (6 bases). V was clipped by 3 bases and J by 5 bases, with 17 bases between them. Per the germline V gene, CDR1 is LNHNV and CDR2 is YYDKDF (reference sequence). The CDR3 extends over 15 amino acids. CDR3 loop: CATSRTSSAPHEQYF. The DNA of the CDR3 is TGTGCCACCAGCAGGACTAGTTCGGCTCCCCACGAGCAGTACTTC.

The rearrangement joins TRBV28 to TRBJ1-2; tentatively, D is TRBD1 (5 bases). The CDR3 loop spans 12 amino acids. CDR1 and CDR2 (germline): MDHEN, SYDVKM. Deletions cut 10 bases from V and 3 bases from J, with 12 bases between. CDR3 DNA: TGTGCCACCGCAGGGACGGACTATGGCTACACCTTC. This translates into CATAGTDYGYTF.

The chain couples TRBV5-8 to TRBJ1-4, with D unclear. V lost 2 bases and J 7 bases, leaving 9 bases between the germline ends. CDR1 is SGHTS and CDR2 is YDEGEE in the germline V gene. This CDR3 region has 13 residues. CDR3 residues: CASSLTGREKLFF. CDR3 coding DNA: TGTGCCAGCAGCTTAACCGGGCGTGAAAAACTGTTTTTT.

This clone was seen once. The genes are TRBV28 and TRBJ1-1; 8 bases agree with TRBD1. CDR1 MDHEN and CDR2 SYDVKM come from the germline V gene. J lost 8 bases, V lost 4 bases, and 9 bases had no gene match. There are 14 residues in the CDR3. CDR3: CASSSETGATEAFF. CDR3 nucleotide sequence: TGTGCCAGCAGTTCAGAGACAGGGGCGACCGAAGCTTTCTTT.

The chain has TRBV5-4 and TRBJ2-6; D not resolved. CDR3 length: 16 residues. CDR1 and CDR2 from the germline V gene are SGHNT and YYREEE (reference sequence). The V gene lost 0 bases and the J gene lost 0 bases, with 7 bases spanning the gap. The chain's CDR3 is CASSLEGYSGANVLTF. The CDR3 nucleotides are TGTGCCAGCAGCTTGGAAGGATACTCTGGGGCCAACGTCCTGACTTTC.

V gene TRBV21-1 combines with J gene TRBJ2-7; the D segment call TRBD2 is taken from the table without a DNA check. TRBV21-1 is a pseudogene. The CDR3 is 11 amino acids. CDR3 sequence: CASSNSSAQYF. The CDR3 region has the DNA TGTGCCAGCAGCAATAGTAGCGCGCAGTACTTC.

This clone was picked up a small number of times. The rearrangement uses TRBV12-3 or TRBV12-4 and TRBJ1-1; the D is unclear. This CDR3 is 13 amino acids long. V lost 5 bases, J lost 0 bases, and 7 bases lay in between. The CDR3 reads CASSAQLNTEAFF. The CDR3 region has the DNA TGTGCCAGCAGTGCCCAGTTGAACACTGAAGCTTTCTTT.

The chain carries TRBV7-3 and TRBJ2-2; 7 nucleotides align to TRBD2. Germline V gene lookup returns CDR1 SGHTA and CDR2 FQGTGA. The CDR3 spans 15 residues. Trimming cost V 6 bases and J 4 bases; bases outside gene matches: 8. The CDR3 spells CASRSGGVATGELFF. CDR3 DNA: TGTGCCAGCAGGTCGGGGGGAGTGGCCACCGGGGAGCTGTTTTTT.

The CDR3 protein is CASSLGQGNYGYTF. The CDR3 coding sequence is TGTGCCAGTAGTCTAGGACAGGGCAACTATGGCTACACCTTC. V is TRBV19 and J is TRBJ1-2, with 8 bases lining up with TRBD1. This CDR3 is built from 14 residues. Trimming removed 5 bases from V and 2 bases from J; junction bases left unmatched: 4. Germline V lookup: CDR1 LNHDA, CDR2 SQIVND (reference sequence). The full variable domain, with the rest looked up from reference TRBV19 and TRBJ1-2, is DGGITQSPKYLFRKEGQNVTLSCEQNLNHDAMYWYRQDPGQGLRLIYYSQIVNDFQKGDIAEGYSVSREKKESFPLTVTSAQKNPTAFYLCASSLGQGNYGYTFGSGTRLTVV.